This entry features one T cell receptor (beta chain) sequence. Its antigen is unidentified. TCRdb keeps only in-frame clones here, not all; method: immunoSEQ multiplex PCR. This sample has some 27,000 clones, with about nine tenths found just once. These data come from a study of PD-1 blockade in classical Hodgkin lymphoma. The study, taken as a whole, reports: The study reported lower baseline TCR diversity in newly diagnosed patients than in healthy donors.

Specified time point: newly diagnosed, previously untreated cHL patient sample. What served as comparison were PBMCs in newly diagnosed, untreated classical Hodgkin lymphoma. Specimen: peripheral blood mononuclear cells (PBMCs). The source of this sequence is a human donor with classical Hodgkin lymphoma.

This CDR3 reads CASSPSLTSASYNEQFF. The CDR3 DNA is TGTGCCAGCAGCCCCTCCCTGACTAGCGCCTCCTACAATGAGCAGTTCTTC. The J gene is TRBJ2-1, the V gene TRBV7-2, with 8 bases that match TRBD2. The trim removed 5 bases at V and 0 bases at J, leaving 9 bases unmatched. This CDR3 has 17 residues. Germline V CDR1 and CDR2: SGHTA, FQGNSA.